This TCR beta chain was identified in a study of shared clonotypes between healthy human individuals. CDR1 is GTSNPN and CDR2 is SVGIG in the germline V gene (reference sequence). The CDR3 has 11 residues. Generated by immunoSEQ multiplex PCR, the TCRdb table keeps only in-frame clones and is missing some. The table lists some 530,000 clones, over 75% of them singletons, with 10% to 15% in the top ten. A note on this clone: A far larger clone is one base from this, pointing to a likely read error.

This sequence originates from a woman aged 40-49 years in good health. Some clones in this sample may be carry-over from other donors' samples. This chain joins TRBV30 and TRBJ2-7; D unclear. The material sequenced was PBMCs. For the CDR3, the DNA is TGTACCTGGAGCGACACCTACGAGCAGTACTTC. Amino acid sequence: CTWSDTYEQYF.